Listed below are T cell receptor beta chains from one sample, sequenced in a study of blood T cells in healthy people across ages. TCRdb re-called the 5' RACE reads through MiXCR, storing one row per CDR3 protein. The sample carries under 1,100,000 distinct CDR3 sequences, roughly a quarter recorded once. These sequences were also reported in another study, on T cells of mothers and their children.

Specimen: blood. The receptors originated from a girl aged 2 to 10 in good health. CDR3s include the opening cysteine and the closing phenylalanine or tryptophan. The order of the fields is CDR3 protein, CDR3 DNA, D gene, CDR3 length, clone size, V gene, J gene. The D gene is left open where the match is weak. Size is stated for part of the rows, as once, few or many counts, or as a class when the clone is expanded.

CASSLDQGARETQYF,TGTGCCAGCAGCTTAGATCAGGGGGCGCGGGAGACCCAGTACTTC,TRBD1,15,few,TRBV7-2,TRBJ2-5
CASSQGLAAYNEQFF,TGTGCCAGCAGCCAAGGACTAGCAGCATACAATGAGCAGTTCTTC,TRBD2,15,many,TRBV14,TRBJ2-1
CSVGQGWTEAFF,TGCAGCGTAGGACAGGGGTGGACTGAAGCTTTCTTT,TRBD1,12,NA,TRBV29-1,TRBJ1-1
CASSSRTQGAEQFF,TGTGCCAGCAGCTCCCGGACCCAGGGGGCTGAGCAGTTCTTC,TRBD1,14,NA,TRBV11-2,TRBJ2-1
CASSLEDRVPEAFF,TGCGCCAGCAGCTTGGAGGACAGGGTTCCTGAAGCTTTCTTT,TRBD1,14,NA,TRBV5-1,TRBJ1-1
CASSQDWARAGGSNEQFF,TGTGCCAGCAGCCAAGACTGGGCCCGCGCGGGAGGGTCCAATGAGCAGTTCTTC,TRBD2,18,few,TRBV14,TRBJ2-1
CSVATGELNYGYTF,TGCAGCGTTGCGACAGGGGAACTTAACTATGGCTACACCTTC,TRBD1,14,few,TRBV29-1,TRBJ1-2
CASSMDRVGEQYF,TGTGCCAGCAGTATGGACAGGGTTGGCGAGCAGTACTTC,TRBD1,13,few,TRBV12-3/TRBV12-4,TRBJ2-7
CASSVQTRPSGRSEQFF,TGTGCCAGCAGCGTCCAAACCCGGCCTAGCGGGAGATCTGAGCAGTTCTTC,TRBD2,17,NA,TRBV9,TRBJ2-1
CASSHQTELQPDF,TGTGCCAGCAGCCATCAGACAGAGCTACAACCCGACTTC,NA,13,few,TRBV7-9,TRBJ2-4
CASSIRGLTDQETQYF,TGTGCCAGCAGCATCCGCGGATTGACAGATCAAGAGACCCAGTACTTC,NA,16,few,TRBV4-2,TRBJ2-5
CASSRVAGVTDTQYF,TGTGCCAGCAGCCGAGTAGCGGGAGTCACAGATACGCAGTATTTT,TRBD2,15,NA,TRBV7-9,TRBJ2-3
CASEAGSSYNEQFF,TGTGCCAGTGAAGCGGGAAGCTCCTACAATGAGCAGTTCTTC,TRBD2,14,NA,TRBV7-2,TRBJ2-1
CASSSRTGYTDTQYF,TGTGCCAGCAGCTCCAGGACAGGGTATACAGATACGCAGTATTTT,TRBD1,15,once,TRBV11-2,TRBJ2-3
CASSLGTSGPERPQNIQYF,TGTGCCAGCAGCCTTGGGACTAGCGGACCCGAGCGGCCCCAAAACATTCAGTACTTC,TRBD2,19,NA,TRBV3-1,TRBJ2-4